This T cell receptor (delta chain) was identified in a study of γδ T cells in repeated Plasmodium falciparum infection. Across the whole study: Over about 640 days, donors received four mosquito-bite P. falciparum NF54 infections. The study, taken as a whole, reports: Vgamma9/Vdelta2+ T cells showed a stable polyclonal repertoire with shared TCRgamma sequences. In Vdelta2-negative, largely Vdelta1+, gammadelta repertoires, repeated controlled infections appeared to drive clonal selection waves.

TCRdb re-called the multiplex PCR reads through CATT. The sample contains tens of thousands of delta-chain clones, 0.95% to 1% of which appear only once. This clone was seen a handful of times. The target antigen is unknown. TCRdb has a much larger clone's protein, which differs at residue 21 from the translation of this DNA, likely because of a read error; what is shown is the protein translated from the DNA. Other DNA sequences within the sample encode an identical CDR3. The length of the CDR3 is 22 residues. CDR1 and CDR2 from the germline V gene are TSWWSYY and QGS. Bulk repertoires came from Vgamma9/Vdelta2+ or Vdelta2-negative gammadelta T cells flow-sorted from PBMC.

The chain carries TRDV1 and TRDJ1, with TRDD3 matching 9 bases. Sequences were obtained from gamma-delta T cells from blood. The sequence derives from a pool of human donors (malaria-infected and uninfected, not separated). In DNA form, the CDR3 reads TGTGCTCTTGGGGAAGTCCGAACTAAGGCGGGGATACGGACTACTAACACCGATAAGCTCACCTTT. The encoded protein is CALGEVRTKAGIRTTNTDKLTF.